This TCR beta chain was observed in a study of CD8 T cells in Susac syndrome. RNA, at about 0.5 to 1 ug, was reverse transcribed with random hexamers. TCRdb itself ran the immunoSEQ multiplex PCR reads through MiXCR, one entry per CDR3 protein. Of some 120,000 distinct CDR3 sequences listed, 90% to 95% are singletons. The sequencing input was CD8+ T cells from PBMCs. This TCR derives from a human donor with Susac syndrome.

CDR3: CSAEEPGSPLHF. The CDR3 nucleotides read TGCAGTGCTGAGGAACCGGGCTCACCCCTCCACTTT. The rearrangement joins TRBV20-1 to TRBJ1-6; no definite D call. The V gene's germline CDR1 is DFQATT and CDR2 SNEGSKA (reference sequence). This CDR3 comprises 12 residues. Trimming shortened V by 5 bases and J by 10 bases, and 12 bases separated the two germline ends.